This TCR beta chain was profiled in a study of blood T cell repertoires in COVID-19. Study-level background: Nucleic acid was either cDNA or gDNA, and it came from T cells, B-cell-depleted T cells, or PBMCs.

In the original processing: Amplification with reference gene primers provided the estimates of nucleated cell counts. TCRdb's copy holds only in-frame clones and misses some; the assay was immunoSEQ multiplex PCR. The V and J calls and clone size are taken from that table; D and trimming were inferred from the DNA. Of over 300,000 clones in the sample, about 82% were seen once. Germline V gene lookup returns CDR1 SGHTS and CDR2 YDEGEE. The CDR3 has 16 residues. V shed 4 bases, J shed 2 bases, and the junction held 11 bases outside the gene matches. The sequencing input was peripheral blood. V usage is TRBV5-8 and J usage is TRBJ2-7, with 8 bases identical to TRBD1. The TCR was taken from a woman aged 50 to 60 with acute or convalescent COVID-19. As DNA, the CDR3 is TGTGCCAGCAGCCTACCCGGGACAGGTTGGGCCTACGAGCAGTACTTC. It is translated as CASSLPGTGWAYEQYF.